This T cell receptor beta chain was profiled in a study of blood T cell repertoires in COVID-19. Germline V CDR1 and CDR2: KGHSH, LQKENI. The junction had 6 bases not matched to a gene; V was cut back by 0 bases and J by 2 bases. The CDR3 length is 16 residues. Here immunoSEQ multiplex PCR was the method, and the copy in TCRdb shows in-frame clones only, minus some. The sample lists over 120,000 clones; around 87% were seen once. The chain employs TRBV18 and TRBJ2-7, with TRBD1 identical over 8 bases. The TCR comes from a man aged 55 to 70 who had recovered from COVID-19. The sample was PBMCs or T cells enriched from blood (not recorded which). CDR3 sequence reads: CASSPPVGQGAYEQYF. In DNA form, the CDR3 reads TGTGCCAGCTCACCACCGGTAGGACAGGGCGCCTACGAGCAGTACTTC. Looking up the rest from reference TRBV18 and TRBJ2-7 gives the full variable domain: NAGVMQNPRHLVRRRGQEARLRCSPMKGHSHVYWYRQLPEEGLKFMVYLQKENIIDESGMPKERFSAEFPKEGPSILRIQQVVRGDSAAYFCASSPPVGQGAYEQYFGPGTRLTVT.